This TCR beta chain came from a study of vaccination effects on CD4 cells after COVID-19. Whole-study context: As their vaccination, participants received two doses of either BNT162b2 or mRNA-1273. Study-wide points: Infection-derived and vaccine-derived clones contracted markedly late after vaccination.

V was trimmed by 1 base and J by 7 bases, leaving 14 bases between them. This CDR3 contains 14 residues. Looked up from germline, CDR1 is SGHTA and CDR2 is FQGNSA. Before any sequencing was done, the ViraFEST assay used viral peptide pools to expand antigen-specific CD4+ T cells. The culture ran for approximately 10 days, and then CD4+ T cells were isolated. Negative nucleocapsid antibody tests before and after vaccination confirmed no previous SARS-CoV-2 infection. Cultures used around 1.8 million PBMC per well, approximately 9.7 IU/ml IL-2 and about 10 ug/ml peptides. The data were produced by immunoSEQ multiplex PCR, yet TCRdb's version contains in-frame clones alone and is incomplete. In the table there are about 54,000 clones, around 75% of which are singletons. This clone occurred once. What it recognizes is unknown.

The clonotype was recovered from a human donor who received a COVID-19 vaccine. The input for sequencing was CD4+ T cells from PBMCs cultured with HCoV-229E spike peptides, taken before COVID-19 vaccination. The V and J genes are TRBV7-2 and TRBJ2-7; tentatively, D is TRBD2 (7 bases). The CDR3 reads CASSLGGGPGEQYV. As DNA, the CDR3 is TGTGCCAGCAGCTTAGGGGGGGGGCCCGGGGAGCAGTACGTC.